The sequence of this TCR beta chain was determined in a study of control samples from healthy donors and cancer patients. Measured with immunoSEQ multiplex PCR; TCRdb has only the in-frame clones, and not every one. The sample has some 130,000 clones, about nine tenths seen once. Germline values: CDR1 SGHNT, CDR2 YYREEE (reference sequence). This CDR3 contains 16 residues. V was clipped by 0 bases and J by 0 bases, with 10 bases between them. This clone was found once. Sequencing was performed on blood. The source is a man aged 35 to 55 in good health. The chain joins TRBV5-4 to TRBJ1-3; D might be TRBD1 (5 bases). CDR3 residues: CASSLGDGLSGNTIYF. The DNA of the CDR3 is TGTGCCAGCAGCTTGGGGGACGGACTCTCTGGAAACACCATATATTTT.